This is a list of T cell receptor beta chains from one sample in a study of T cell changes during pregnancy in multiple sclerosis. Using immunoSEQ multiplex PCR, the repertoire was profiled, and TCRdb retains in-frame clones only, with some absent. The sample yields under 60,000 clones, approximately 95% seen once. Sequencing used CD4+ T cells from peripheral blood mononuclear cells, obtained in the third trimester of pregnancy. The origin of the receptors is a female donor with multiple sclerosis, enrolled in a pregnancy study. The CDR3 runs from the conserved cysteine through the conserved F or W. The order of the fields is clone size, J gene, D gene, V gene, CDR3 DNA, CDR3 protein. The D gene is left open where the match is weak. Size tells how often a clone was seen (once, few, many) or the class of an expanded clone, and some rows leave it out.

. TRBJ2-1 . TRBV5-1 TGCGCCAGCAGCTTGGACAGGCCCGACGTGGCGGAGCAGTTCTTC CASSLDRPDVAEQFF
. TRBJ2-7 TRBD2 TRBV5-1 TGCGCCAGCAGCTCCTTACTAGCGACGGGTTCCTACGAGCAGTACTTC CASSSLLATGSYEQYF
. TRBJ1-2 TRBD1 TRBV2 TGTGCCAGCAGTGGGACAGGTACTAACTATGGCTACACCTTC CASSGTGTNYGYTF
. TRBJ2-2 TRBD2 TRBV5-3 TGTGCCAGAAGCTTGGGACTAGCGGGAGGGGAGCTGTTTTTT CARSLGLAGGELFF
. TRBJ2-1 . TRBV12-5 TGTGCTAGTGGCCTGGGACTTTTACCCAACAATGAGCAGTTCTTC CASGLGLLPNNEQFF
. TRBJ1-6 . TRBV28 TGTGCCAGCAGTACGGCTCAGGGAATCGGGCTATATTTTAATTCACCCCTCCACTTT CASSTAQGIGLYFNSPLHF
. TRBJ1-3 . TRBV9 TGTGCCAGCAGCGTAGTGGGGCGGCCTCAGGACACCATATATTTT CASSVVGRPQDTIYF
. TRBJ2-5 TRBD1 TRBV29-1 TGCAGCGCCCCTAGGGGGGACAGGGGTAATCAAGAGACCCAGTACTTC CSAPRGDRGNQETQYF
. TRBJ1-2 . TRBV19 TGTGCCAGTAGTGGGCATGATACAGGGTCCTATGGCTACACCTTC CASSGHDTGSYGYTF
once TRBJ2-1 . TRBV6-6 TGTGCCAGCAGTTGGGGGACTCAAAGGGACAATGAGCAGTTCTTC CASSWGTQRDNEQFF
. TRBJ2-1 . TRBV18 TGTGCCAGCTCACCAGAAGGGGACATGCGACTTTACAATGAGCAGTTCTTC CASSPEGDMRLYNEQFF
. TRBJ1-1 . TRBV21-1 TGTGCCAGCAGCAGGGGGAGGCAACAGAACACTGAAGCTTTCTTT CASSRGRQQNTEAFF
. TRBJ1-2 . TRBV6-5 TGTGCCAGCAGTAAAGTCAGGGTAGAAGGCTACACCTTC CASSKVRVEGYTF
. TRBJ2-2 . TRBV14 TGTGCCAGCAGCCAAGATGAGAGGTTATTCCTCACCGGGGAGCTGTTTTTT CASSQDERLFLTGELFF
. TRBJ2-7 . TRBV6-5 TGTGCCAGCAGCAGGCGGGGGCACTCCTACGAGCAGTACTTC CASSRRGHSYEQYF
. TRBJ1-1 . TRBV5-1 TGCGCCAGCAGCCGGAGAGTGAACACTGAAGCTTTCTTT CASSRRVNTEAFF
. TRBJ1-1 . TRBV9 TGTGCCAGCAGCGTAGCAGGGGAAACTGAAGCTTTCTTT CASSVAGETEAFF
. TRBJ2-6 . TRBV12-5 TGTGCTAGTGGTTTGAGGGAGAATTTCTCTGGGGCCAACGTCCTGACTTTC CASGLRENFSGANVLTF
. TRBJ1-1 . TRBV27 TGTGCCAGCAGTTCTAGTATCGGAACTGAAGCTTTCTTT CASSSSIGTEAFF
. TRBJ2-5 TRBD2 TRBV28 TGTGCCAGCAGTACCCGGACTAGCCCCACGGAGACCCAGTACTTC CASSTRTSPTETQYF
once TRBJ2-1 . TRBV5-1 TGCGCCAGCAGCTTGGGGGCGCTGAGCTCCTACAATGAGCAGTTCTTC CASSLGALSSYNEQFF
. TRBJ1-5 . TRBV7-2 TGTGCCAGCAGCTTGGGGGGAGGTAACAATCAGCCCCAGCATTTT CASSLGGGNNQPQHF
. TRBJ1-5 TRBD1 TRBV2 TGTGCCAGCAGTAGACAGGGCGGCGATCAGCCCCAGCATTTT CASSRQGGDQPQHF
. TRBJ2-2 . TRBV29-1 TGCAGCGTGATCCCGGCGGGGACCGGGGAGCTGTTTTTT CSVIPAGTGELFF
. TRBJ2-1 . TRBV18 TGTGCCAGCTCACCAAGGGGCCAGGGAAATGAGCAGTTCTTC CASSPRGQGNEQFF
. TRBJ2-7 TRBD2 TRBV7-8 TGTGCCAGCAGCCCTATAGCGGGGGGTCCTTACGAGCAGTACTTC CASSPIAGGPYEQYF
. TRBJ2-1 . TRBV7-9 TGTGCCAGCAGCGTACAGGGGGGGAATGAGCAGTTCTTC CASSVQGGNEQFF
. TRBJ2-5 TRBD1 TRBV5-8 TGTGCCAGCAGTTACTTGGACAGGGATGAAGAGACCCAGTACTTC CASSYLDRDEETQYF
. TRBJ2-3 . TRBV29-1 TGCAGCGTTGAACAGGGGCGTAATACGCAGTATTTT CSVEQGRNTQYF
. TRBJ2-7 . TRBV6-1 TGTGCCAGCAGGGGGGGACAGAGAATATACGAGCAGTACTTC CASRGGQRIYEQYF
. TRBJ2-3 TRBD2 TRBV27 TGTGCCAGCAGATTGGGGGGGACAGATACGCAGTATTTT CASRLGGTDTQYF
. TRBJ1-5 . TRBV11-2 TGTGCCAGCAGTTCATCAGGGTTTCAGCCCCAGCATTTT CASSSSGFQPQHF
. TRBJ2-3 TRBD2 TRBV18 TGTGCCAGCTCACCACCTAGCGGGGGGGCACCTGATACGCAGTATTTT CASSPPSGGAPDTQYF
. TRBJ2-5 TRBD2 TRBV5-4 TGTGCCAGCAGCCTAGGACGGAGCGGGACGGAGACCCAGTACTTC CASSLGRSGTETQYF
. TRBJ2-3 . TRBV5-8 TGTGCCAGCAGCTTTGCCCAAATTAGCGGCCCTAGCACAGATACGCAGTATTTT CASSFAQISGPSTDTQYF